Below, 31 T cell receptor beta chains from the same sample are listed, as sequenced in a study of response to subunit inactivated influenza vaccine. One entry per CDR3 protein, called by TCRdb with MiXCR from the RT-PCR reads. The sample shows approximately 500,000 distinct CDR3 sequences, roughly 13% of them seen only once. The sample was PBMCs from blood, taken roughly 45 days after vaccination. The receptor set was obtained from a man over 45 who received an inactivated influenza vaccine.

A few counts support this clonotype. The J gene is TRBJ2-7, the V gene TRBV7-3, with 7 bases fitting TRBD2. V was pared by 5 bases and J by 5 bases, with 12 bases of the junction left unmatched. CDR3 length: 15 residues. CDR1 and CDR2 from the germline V gene are SGHTA and FQGTGA. The CDR3 loop reads CASSPQGGSNNEQYF. The CDR3 DNA reads TGTGCCAGCAGCCCCCAGGGCGGGAGTAACAACGAGCAGTACTTC.

This clonotype was counted a few times. V gene TRBV7-2 combines with J gene TRBJ1-2; 11 bases align to TRBD1. The V gene's germline CDR1 is SGHTA and CDR2 FQGNSA. The CDR3 totals 14 residues. J was trimmed by 8 bases and V by 3 bases; bases with no gene match: 5. The chain's CDR3 is CASSFADRGLGYTF. CDR3 nucleotide sequence: TGTGCCAGCAGCTTTGCGGACAGGGGGCTGGGCTACACCTTC.

V and J are TRBV7-9 and TRBJ2-3; D perhaps matches TRBD1 (6 bases). The CDR3 spans 12 residues. Trimming removed 5 bases from V and 9 bases from J, with 12 bases in between. CDR1 SEHNR and CDR2 FQNEAQ come from the germline V gene (reference sequence). CDR3 amino acids: CASSVGGRTQYF. Here the CDR3 DNA reads TGTGCCAGCAGCGTAGGGGGAAGGACGCAGTATTTT.

The chain recombines TRBV4-1 with TRBJ2-2; 9 nucleotides align to TRBD1. The V gene end was trimmed by 0 bases and the J gene end by 7 bases; junction bases not matched to a gene: 6. Germline V gene sequence: CDR1 MGHRA, CDR2 YSYEKL. The CDR3 runs 16 residues. The CDR3 DNA is TGCGCCAGCAGCCAAGAGTGGGACAGGGTTGGCGGGGAGCTGTTTTTT. It translates to CASSQEWDRVGGELFF.

This clonotype was seen at least ten times. CDR3 sequence reads: CASSLGSSTKNIQYF. In DNA, the CDR3 is TGTGCCAGCAGCTTGGGGTCATCGACCAAAAACATTCAGTACTTC. The chain uses TRBV5-6 and TRBJ2-4; D gene ambiguous. Germline lookup yields CDR1 SGHDT and CDR2 YYEEEE. Trimming left V 0 bases short and J 2 bases short, with 9 bases between. There are 15 residues in the CDR3.

This clonotype has just a few counts. This sequence joins TRBV4-3 and TRBJ1-5, with D tentatively TRBD1 (6 bases). V lost 6 bases to trimming and J lost 0 bases, with 12 bases between them. Germline CDR1 is LGHNA and CDR2 is YSLEER. This CDR3 has 15 amino acids. The CDR3 DNA follows: TGCGCCAGCAGTCGGGGGGCAAATAGCAATCAGCCCCAGCATTTT. Its protein is CASSRGANSNQPQHF.

This clonotype appeared a few times. The chain combines TRBV5-5 with TRBJ2-1; D unresolved. With 2 bases removed from V and 15 bases from J, the gap between germline ends came to 15 bases. Looked up from germline, CDR1 is SGHKS and CDR2 is YYEKEE (reference sequence). The CDR3 contains 12 residues. For the CDR3, the DNA is TGTGCCAGCAGCTTTCATACAGCCGGTGGGTTCTTC. This encodes CASSFHTAGGFF.

This clonotype was seen only a few times. This chain uses TRBV20-1 with TRBJ2-1, with TRBD2 identical over 7 bases. The CDR3 extends over 12 amino acids. The junction had 8 bases not matched to a gene; V was cut back by 7 bases and J by 8 bases. CDR1 and CDR2 from the germline V gene are DFQATT and SNEGSKA (reference sequence). The chain's CDR3 is CSVPGAGDEQFF. DNA of the CDR3: TGCAGTGTACCCGGGGCGGGGGATGAGCAGTTCTTC.

This clonotype was observed a handful of times. V gene TRBV18 combines with J gene TRBJ1-5; D possibly corresponds to TRBD1 (5 bases). CDR3 length: 19 residues. Between the trimmed V and J ends, which lost 3 bases and 1 base, there was a span of 22 bases. CDR1 is KGHSH, CDR2 LQKENI, per germline. The CDR3 coding sequence is TGTGCCAGCTCACCTCGGAAAAGTTCAGGGAGGGGCAGCAATCAGCCCCAGCATTTT. Encoded protein: CASSPRKSSGRGSNQPQHF.

A few counts support this clonotype. This chain links TRBV10-3 with TRBJ2-7, with D possibly matching TRBD2 (6 bases). V lost 6 bases, J lost 2 bases, and 11 bases lay in between. The CDR3 has 13 amino acids. Germline V CDR1 and CDR2: ENHRY, SYGVKD. The CDR3 is CAIRVASAYEQYF. CDR3 in DNA: TGTGCCATCAGGGTGGCTAGCGCCTACGAGCAGTACTTC.

V and J are TRBV12-3 or TRBV12-4 and TRBJ1-2, with D possibly matching TRBD1 (5 bases). With 5 bases removed from V and 8 bases from J, the gap between germline ends came to 18 bases. The CDR3 is made up of 14 amino acids. The CDR3 nucleotides are TGTGCCAGCAGTCCCGGTGTGGGGGTAAGGGGCTACACCTTC. It translates to CASSPGVGVRGYTF.

This clonotype was observed a few times. The V call is TRBV10-3, the J call TRBJ2-2, with D possibly matching TRBD1 (6 bases). Trimming removed 6 bases from V and 4 bases from J, with 15 bases in between. This CDR3 is built from 15 residues. Looked up from germline, CDR1 is ENHRY and CDR2 is SYGVKD. The CDR3 DNA is TGTGCCATCAGCGCCGGGCAGGGGATCACCGGGGAGCTGTTTTTT. This translates into CAISAGQGITGELFF.

This clonotype was detected a few times. The chain carries TRBV12-3 or TRBV12-4 and TRBJ2-3; D is possibly TRBD2 (5 bases). Trimming took off 1 base at V and 7 bases at J, with 12 bases between the two ends. The CDR3 totals 14 residues. In nucleotides, the CDR3 is TGTGCCAGCAGTTTAGGTACTCGGGGAAATACGCAGTATTTT. This gives the protein CASSLGTRGNTQYF.

This clonotype was counted many times. V gene TRBV5-1 combines with J gene TRBJ2-7; 11 positions match TRBD2. The CDR3 has 17 residues. Looked up from germline, CDR1 is SGHRS and CDR2 is YFSETQ. Trimming cost V 1 base and J 2 bases; bases outside gene matches: 8. CDR3 in amino acids: CASSLFPSGGPTYEQYF. The CDR3 nucleotides read TGCGCCAGCAGCTTGTTTCCTAGCGGGGGGCCCACCTACGAGCAGTACTTC.

This clonotype came up a few times. This sequence joins TRBV7-6 and TRBJ2-1; 8 bases fit TRBD2. There are 15 residues in the CDR3. The V and J ends lost 1 base and 6 bases, in that order; junction bases with no gene match: 5. Germline V gives CDR1 SGHVS, CDR2 FNYEAQ. The DNA for the CDR3 is TGTGCCAGCAGCTTAGACGGGGGGGCTTTCAATGAGCAGTTCTTC. It encodes CASSLDGGAFNEQFF. The whole variable domain, remainder taken from reference TRBV7-6 and TRBJ2-1, is GAGVSQSPRYKVTKRGQDVALRCDPISGHVSLYWYRQALGQGPEFLTYFNYEAQQDKSGLPNDRFSAERPEGSISTLTIQRTEQRDSAMYRCASSLDGGAFNEQFFGPGTRLTVL.

This rearrangement joins TRBV7-2 to TRBJ2-1; D is undetermined. The CDR3 runs 11 residues. V lost 0 bases and J lost 9, with 3 bases in between. The V gene's germline CDR1 is SGHTA and CDR2 FQGNSA. The CDR3 DNA reads TGTGCCAGCAGCTTAGCCCCTGAGCAGTTCTTC. Its protein is CASSLAPEQFF.

This clonotype appeared many times. The rearrangement uses TRBV28 and TRBJ2-1; D may correspond to TRBD1 or TRBD2 (5 bases each). V shed 9 bases and J shed 5 bases, with 14 bases lying between them. CDR1 and CDR2 (germline): MDHEN, SYDVKM. This CDR3 is built from 13 residues. The CDR3 reads CASRWDPDNEQFF. The CDR3 DNA reads TGTGCCAGTAGATGGGACCCCGACAATGAGCAGTTCTTC. Variable domain in full (rest from reference TRBV28 and TRBJ2-1): DVKVTQSSRYLVKRTGEKVFLECVQDMDHENMFWYRQDPGLGLRLIYFSYDVKMKEKGDIPEGYSVSREKKERFSLILESASTNQTSMYLCASRWDPDNEQFFGPGTRLTVL.

V is TRBV6-1 and J is TRBJ2-1; 8 bases are shared with TRBD1. CDR3 length equals 15 residues. Germline loops: CDR1 MNHNS, CDR2 SASEGT. J lost 0 bases, V lost 5 bases, and 3 bases had no gene match. The DNA for the CDR3 is TGTGCCAGCAGTCGGGACAGGAGCTCCTACAATGAGCAGTTCTTC. The encoded protein is CASSRDRSSYNEQFF.

This clonotype came up a few times. The chain employs TRBV6-5 and TRBJ1-5; the match to TRBD1 covers 9 bases. Per germline, CDR1 MNHEY and CDR2 SVGAGI. The CDR3 runs to 18 residues. Trimming removed 0 bases from V and 4 bases from J; junction bases left unmatched: 10. For the CDR3, the DNA is TGTGCCAGCAGTTACTCGAGTGGACAGGGGTCCCCAAATCAGCCCCAGCATTTT. It yields the protein CASSYSSGQGSPNQPQHF.

Ten or more counts support this clonotype. CDR3 protein: CASSLEPEAGPQHF. CDR3 coding DNA: TGCGCCAGCAGCTTGGAGCCTGAAGCAGGGCCCCAGCATTTT. This chain connects TRBV5-1 to TRBJ1-5; the D is unclear. Germline lookup yields CDR1 SGHRS and CDR2 YFSETQ. V was shortened by 0 bases and J by 9 bases, with 13 bases between the two germline ends. CDR3 size: 14 residues.

This clonotype was counted only a few times. The chain carries TRBV20-1 and TRBJ2-7; tentative D call: TRBD1 (6 bases). The germline CDR1 and CDR2 sequences are DFQATT and SNEGSKA (reference sequence). The CDR3 loop spans 13 amino acids. V dropped 6 bases and J dropped 3 bases, with 15 bases sitting between them. The CDR3 nucleotides are TGCAGTGCGACAGGACGGGCCCGCTACGAGCAGTACTTC. It yields the protein CSATGRARYEQYF.

In this sample, this clonotype turned up a few times. The chain uses TRBV11-2 and TRBJ2-1, with a weak D call TRBD2 (5 bases). The CDR3 length is 15 residues. Trimming pared 2 bases from V and 6 bases from J, leaving 14 bases between. The germline CDR1 and CDR2 sequences are SGHAT and FQNNGV. CDR3 nucleotides: TGTGCCAGCAGCTTATTCCGAGCGGCGAGCAATGAGCAGTTCTTC. This gives the protein CASSLFRAASNEQFF.

This clonotype was counted at least ten times. V is TRBV6-1 and J is TRBJ1-1, with a tentative D call TRBD1 (6 bases). The CDR3 has 13 residues. The ends were cut back, 8 bases at V and 5 bases at J, with 15 bases in the middle. CDR1 is MNHNS, CDR2 SASEGT, per germline. The CDR3 region is CASWTVGKTEAFF. The CDR3 DNA follows: TGTGCCAGCTGGACAGTTGGAAAAACTGAAGCTTTCTTT.

This clonotype appeared a few times. The chain joins TRBV7-9 to TRBJ1-2, with TRBD1 matching over 8 bases. The CDR3 runs 15 residues. The J segment lost 4 bases and the V segment lost 3 bases, leaving 7 bases of the junction unmatched. CDR1 is SEHNR, CDR2 FQNEAQ, per germline (reference sequence). The DNA for the CDR3 is TGTGCCAGCAGCTTGACAGGGGCGCAGGGCTATGGCTACACCTTC. It yields the protein CASSLTGAQGYGYTF.

The V call is TRBV6-6, the J call TRBJ1-3; D remains unclear. V gave up 2 bases and J gave up 4 bases, with 3 bases separating them. CDR1 and CDR2 (germline): MNHNY, SVGAGI (reference sequence). The CDR3 is 12 residues long. In DNA, the CDR3 is TGTGCCAGCAGTTACAGGGGAAACACCATATATTTT. The encoded protein is CASSYRGNTIYF.

This clonotype was seen a handful of times. The chain links TRBV19 to TRBJ2-2; TRBD1 aligns across 12 bases. The CDR3 runs to 15 residues. Germline V lookup: CDR1 LNHDA, CDR2 SQIVND (reference sequence). The ends lost 6 bases at V and 7 bases at J; junction bases unmatched: 6. The CDR3 is CASRTGQGANGELFF. CDR3 nucleotides: TGTGCCAGTAGAACGGGACAGGGGGCAAACGGGGAGCTGTTTTTT.

V usage is TRBV6-1 and J usage is TRBJ1-4; the D is unclear. CDR1 is MNHNS and CDR2 is SASEGT in the germline V gene. The CDR3 extends over 13 amino acids. V was pared by 5 bases and J by 5 bases, with 9 bases between. CDR3 protein: CASSRERNEKLFF. The DNA of the CDR3 is TGTGCCAGCAGTCGCGAACGAAATGAAAAACTGTTTTTT.

The chain is built from TRBV9 and TRBJ2-7; D is unresolved. The germline V gene encodes CDR1 SGDLS and CDR2 YYNGEE. Trimming stripped 0 bases from V and 2 bases from J, with 12 bases between. This CDR3 region has 15 residues. CDR3 DNA sequence: TGTGCCAGCAGCGTAGCGCCCGGTGTAACCTACGAGCAGTACTTC. The encoded protein is CASSVAPGVTYEQYF. Filled out from reference TRBV9 and TRBJ2-7, the complete variable domain reads DSGVTQTPKHLITATGQRVTLRCSPRSGDLSVYWYQQSLDQGLQFLIQYYNGEERAKGNILERFSAQQFPDLHSELNLSSLELGDSALYFCASSVAPGVTYEQYFGPGTRLTVT.

This clonotype turned up a few times. The gene calls are TRBV10-3 and TRBJ2-7; 10 nucleotides agree with TRBD2. J was trimmed by 5 bases and V by 7 bases; bases with no gene match: 26. Per germline, CDR1 ENHRY and CDR2 SYGVKD. The length of the CDR3 is 20 residues. This CDR3 is CAINPLEARLAGVVRDEQYF. The CDR3 DNA is TGTGCCATCAATCCCCTTGAAGCCCGCCTAGCGGGAGTCGTTCGGGACGAGCAGTACTTC.

This clonotype turned up a few times. The chain employs TRBV12-3 or TRBV12-4 and TRBJ1-2, with 8 bases matching TRBD1. The CDR3 sequence is 13 residues long. V was pared by 3 bases and J by 8 bases, with 5 bases of the junction left unmatched. CDR3 nucleotide sequence: TGTGCCAGCAGTTTCGGGACAGGCAGAGGCTACACCTTC. Amino acid sequence: CASSFGTGRGYTF.

This clonotype was seen many times. The chain couples TRBV12-3 or TRBV12-4 to TRBJ1-6; no firm D call. The CDR3 has 15 residues. Deletions cut 1 base from V and 7 bases from J, with 11 bases between. The CDR3, as DNA: TGTGCCAGCAGTTTAGGTGTCAGTACGAATTCACCCCTCCACTTT. Its protein product is CASSLGVSTNSPLHF.